These 8 T cell receptor beta chains were all obtained from the same sample, sequenced in a study of OX40 agonist ivuxolimab in advanced cancers. Method: immunoSEQ multiplex PCR; TCRdb's copy keeps in-frame clones and lacks some. The sample yields approximately 82,000 clones, 85% to 95% seen once. Sequences were derived from CD4+ or CD8+ T cells sorted from blood, sampled in a trial of the OX40 agonist ivuxolimab. Receptors originate from an adult with an advanced solid tumor such as melanoma, head and neck, liver or kidney cancer.

The CDR3 loop is CAISPPGVPYGYTF. The CDR3 DNA reads TGTGCCATCAGTCCCCCCGGGGTCCCCTATGGCTACACCTTC. The chain has TRBV10-3 and TRBJ1-2; D gene ambiguous. The CDR3 contains 14 residues. V lost 5 bases, J lost 4 bases, and 14 bases lay in between. The germline CDR1 and CDR2 sequences are ENHRY and SYGVKD.

The V and J genes are TRBV13 and TRBJ2-3; D is ambiguous. CDR1 PRHDT and CDR2 FYEKMQ come from the germline V gene (reference sequence). The length of the CDR3 is 16 residues. Trimming left V 4 bases short and J 1 base short, with 15 bases between. The CDR3 DNA reads TGTGCCAGCAGCTCCGCGCAAAGGCCCGGCACAGATACGCAGTATTTT. It codes for CASSSAQRPGTDTQYF.

This rearrangement joins TRBV9 to TRBJ2-3; 9 bases match TRBD1. Germline V gives CDR1 SGDLS, CDR2 YYNGEE. This CDR3 contains 16 residues. Trimming removed 3 bases from V and 1 base from J; junction bases left unmatched: 6. The CDR3 is CASSGTGGGGTDTQYF. In DNA form, the CDR3 reads TGTGCCAGCAGCGGTACAGGGGGCGGTGGCACAGATACGCAGTATTTT.

This chain uses TRBV11-2 with TRBJ1-1; 11 bases align to TRBD1. Trimming took 5 bases from V and 0 from J; bases not matched to a gene: 8. The CDR3 has 17 amino acids. Germline V gene sequence: CDR1 SGHAT, CDR2 FQNNGV. For the CDR3, the DNA is TGTGCCAGCAGCCGCGGGACAGGGGGGGGCATGAACACTGAAGCTTTCTTT. Amino acid sequence: CASSRGTGGGMNTEAFF.

The V gene is TRBV7-9, the J gene TRBJ2-7, with 7 bases that match TRBD1. Germline V gene sequence: CDR1 SEHNR, CDR2 FQNEAQ (reference sequence). The trim removed 6 bases at V and 2 bases at J, leaving 10 bases unmatched. The CDR3 consists of 15 residues. The CDR3 DNA reads as TGTGCCAGCAGTCAGACAGGGTCATATGCCTACGAGCAGTACTTC. This encodes CASSQTGSYAYEQYF.

This clone was seen just once. The chain is built from TRBV27 and TRBJ2-7; the match to TRBD1 covers 9 bases. Germline lookup yields CDR1 MNHEY and CDR2 SMNVEV (reference sequence). The CDR3 has 14 residues. Trimming took 5 bases from V and 3 from J; bases not matched to a gene: 5. CDR3 in amino acids: CASSLTGGFYEQYF. The DNA of the CDR3 is TGTGCCAGCAGTCTCACAGGGGGCTTCTACGAGCAGTACTTC.

Only one count was recorded for this clone. The V call is TRBV27, the J call TRBJ2-2; 8 nucleotides align to TRBD1. Germline V CDR1 and CDR2: MNHEY, SMNVEV (reference sequence). CDR3 length: 15 amino acids. J was trimmed by 1 base and V by 3 bases; bases with no gene match: 1. The CDR3 DNA reads TGTGCCAGCAGTTTTGGACAGGGGAACACCGGGGAGCTGTTTTTT. Its translation is CASSFGQGNTGELFF.

The chain joins TRBV15 to TRBJ2-3; TRBD2 agrees at 7 bases. The V gene end was trimmed by 0 bases and the J gene end by 0 bases; junction bases not matched to a gene: 0. This CDR3 spans 15 amino acids. CDR1 is LNHNV and CDR2 is YYDKDF in the germline V gene (reference sequence). CDR3 sequence (DNA): TGTGCCACCAGCAGAGAGCGGGGGAGCACAGATACGCAGTATTTT. Translation: CATSRERGSTDTQYF. Supplemented by reference TRBV15 and TRBJ2-3, the full variable domain reads DAMVIQNPRYQVTQFGKPVTLSCSQTLNHNVMYWYQQKSSQAPKLLFHYYDKDFNNEADTPDNFQSRRPNTSFCFLDIRSPGLGDTAMYLCATSRERGSTDTQYFGPGTRLTVL.